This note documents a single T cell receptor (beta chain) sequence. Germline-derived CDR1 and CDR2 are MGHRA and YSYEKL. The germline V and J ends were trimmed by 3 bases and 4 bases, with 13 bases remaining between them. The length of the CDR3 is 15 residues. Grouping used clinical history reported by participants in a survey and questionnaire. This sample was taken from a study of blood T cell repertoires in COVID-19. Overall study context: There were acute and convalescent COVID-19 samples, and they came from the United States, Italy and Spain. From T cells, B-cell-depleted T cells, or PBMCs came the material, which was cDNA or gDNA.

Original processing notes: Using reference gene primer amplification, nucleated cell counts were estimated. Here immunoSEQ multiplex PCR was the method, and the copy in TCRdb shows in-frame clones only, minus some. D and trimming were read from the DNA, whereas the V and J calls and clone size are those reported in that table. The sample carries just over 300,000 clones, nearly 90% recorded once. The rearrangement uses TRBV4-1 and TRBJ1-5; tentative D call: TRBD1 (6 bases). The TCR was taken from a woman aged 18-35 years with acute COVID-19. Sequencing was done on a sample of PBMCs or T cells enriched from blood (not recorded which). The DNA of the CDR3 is TGCGCCAGCAGCCAGGGTGGACAGAGTAATCAGCCCCAGCATTTT. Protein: CASSQGGQSNQPQHF.